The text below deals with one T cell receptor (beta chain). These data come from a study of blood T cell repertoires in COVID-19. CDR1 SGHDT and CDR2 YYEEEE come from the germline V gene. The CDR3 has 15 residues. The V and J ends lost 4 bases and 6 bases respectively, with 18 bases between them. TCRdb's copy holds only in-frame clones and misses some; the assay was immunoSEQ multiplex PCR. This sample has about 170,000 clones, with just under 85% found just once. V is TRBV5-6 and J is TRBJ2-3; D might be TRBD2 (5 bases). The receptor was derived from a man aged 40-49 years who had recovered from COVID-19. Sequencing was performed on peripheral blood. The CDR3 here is CASSLGLSKSDTQYF. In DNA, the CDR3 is TGTGCCAGCAGCCTCGGACTCAGCAAATCGGATACGCAGTATTTT.